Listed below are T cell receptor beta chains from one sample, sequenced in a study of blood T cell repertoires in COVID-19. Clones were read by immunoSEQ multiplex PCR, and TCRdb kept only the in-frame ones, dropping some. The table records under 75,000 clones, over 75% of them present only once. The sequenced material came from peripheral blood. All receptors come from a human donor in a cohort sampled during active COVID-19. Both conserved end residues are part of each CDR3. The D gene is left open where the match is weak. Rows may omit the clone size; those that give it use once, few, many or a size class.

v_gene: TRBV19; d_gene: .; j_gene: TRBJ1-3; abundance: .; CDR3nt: TGTGCCAGTAGTATCCGGAACGGGGTTACTGGTGGAAACACCATATATTTT; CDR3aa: CASSIRNGVTGGNTIYF
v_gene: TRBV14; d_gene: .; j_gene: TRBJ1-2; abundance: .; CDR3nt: TGTGCCAGCAGCCAAGTGGAGGGGAACTATGGCTACACCTTC; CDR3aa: CASSQVEGNYGYTF
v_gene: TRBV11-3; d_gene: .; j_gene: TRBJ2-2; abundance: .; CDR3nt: TGTGCCAGCAGCTTAATGGGGGGAATCACCGGGGAGCTGTTTTTT; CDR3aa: CASSLMGGITGELFF
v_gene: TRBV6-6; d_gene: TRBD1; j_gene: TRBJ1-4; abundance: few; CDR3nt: TGTGCCAGCTCCCCTGACAGGGGAAGTGAAAAACTGTTTTTT; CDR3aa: CASSPDRGSEKLFF
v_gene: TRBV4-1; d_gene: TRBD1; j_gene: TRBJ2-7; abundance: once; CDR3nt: TGCGCCAGCAGCCAAGAGGACAGGGGATTCTACGAGCAGTACTTC; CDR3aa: CASSQEDRGFYEQYF
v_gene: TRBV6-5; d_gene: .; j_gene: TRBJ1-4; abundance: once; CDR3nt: TGTGCCAGCAGCCGGAGGAGTTGGGAAAAACTGTTTTTT; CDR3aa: CASSRRSWEKLFF
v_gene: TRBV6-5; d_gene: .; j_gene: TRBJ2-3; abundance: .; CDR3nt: TGTGCCAGCAGTACCCCGCTCGCGGATACGCAGTATTTT; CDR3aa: CASSTPLADTQYF
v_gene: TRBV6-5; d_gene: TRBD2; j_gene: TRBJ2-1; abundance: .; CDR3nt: TGTGCCAGCAGTTACGGACTAGCGGGCTACAATGAGCAGTTCTTC; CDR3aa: CASSYGLAGYNEQFF
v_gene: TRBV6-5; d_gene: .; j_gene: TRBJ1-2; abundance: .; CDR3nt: TGTGCCAGCAGAGGGGCATGGGAAAACTATGGCTACACCTTC; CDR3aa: CASRGAWENYGYTF
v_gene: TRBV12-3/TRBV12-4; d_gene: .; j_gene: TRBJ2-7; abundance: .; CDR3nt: TGTGCCAGCAGTTTTCGCAGGCTGGAGCAGTACTTC; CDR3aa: CASSFRRLEQYF
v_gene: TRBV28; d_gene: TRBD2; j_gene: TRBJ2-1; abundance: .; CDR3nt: TGTGCCAGCGAGGGAACGGGCGGGGGGCCGCGGAATGAGCAGTTCTTC; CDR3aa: CASEGTGGGPRNEQFF
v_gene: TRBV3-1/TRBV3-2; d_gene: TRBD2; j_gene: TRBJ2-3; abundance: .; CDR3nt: TGTGCCAGCACCGCTATACCGGGACTAGCGGGAGTGCGACGGAGCACAGATACGCAGTATTTT; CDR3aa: CASTAIPGLAGVRRSTDTQYF
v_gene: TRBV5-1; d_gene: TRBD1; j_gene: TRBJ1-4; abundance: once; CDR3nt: TGCGCCAGCAGCTTGAACCGGGACAGCTGGCGGGAAAAACTGTTTTTT; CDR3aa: CASSLNRDSWREKLFF
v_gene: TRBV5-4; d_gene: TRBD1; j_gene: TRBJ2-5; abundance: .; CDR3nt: TGTGCCAGCAGCTCGACAGGGCAAGAGACCCAGTACTTC; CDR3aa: CASSSTGQETQYF
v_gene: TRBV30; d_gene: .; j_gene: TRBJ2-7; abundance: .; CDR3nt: TGTGCCTGGAATACGGGGGGCCCCGAGGAGCAGTACTTC; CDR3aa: CAWNTGGPEEQYF
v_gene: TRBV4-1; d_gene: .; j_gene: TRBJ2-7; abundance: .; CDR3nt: TGCGCCAGCAGCCAAGACGGTGCTAAGATAAGCGAGCAGTACTTC; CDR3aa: CASSQDGAKISEQYF
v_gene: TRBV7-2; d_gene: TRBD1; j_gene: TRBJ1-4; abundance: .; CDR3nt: TGTGCCAGCAGCTCCCGACAGGGAGGTAATGAAAAACTGTTTTTT; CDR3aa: CASSSRQGGNEKLFF
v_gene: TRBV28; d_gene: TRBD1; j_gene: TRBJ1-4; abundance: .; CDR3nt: TGTGCCAGCAGTTTGGGACAGGGGGCGCGGCGCCGGGGGTCCCGCCAAAAACTGTTTTTT; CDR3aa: CASSLGQGARRRGSRQKLFF
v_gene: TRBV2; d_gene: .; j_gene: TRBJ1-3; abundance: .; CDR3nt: TGTGCCAGCAGTGCCCAATGGACGGGGGGAAACACCATATATTTT; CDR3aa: CASSAQWTGGNTIYF
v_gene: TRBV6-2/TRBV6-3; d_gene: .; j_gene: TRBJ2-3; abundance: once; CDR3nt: TGTGCCAGCAGTTCCAAAGATACGCAGTATTTT; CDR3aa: CASSSKDTQYF
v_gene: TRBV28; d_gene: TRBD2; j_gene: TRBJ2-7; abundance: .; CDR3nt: TGTGCCAGCGAGGGGGAGCGGGAGGGCCGAAATAACTACTACGAGCAGTACTTC; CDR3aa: CASEGEREGRNNYYEQYF
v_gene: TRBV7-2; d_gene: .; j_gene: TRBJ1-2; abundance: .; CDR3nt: TGTGCCAGCAGCCTGTCGCCCGGGGGGAACTATGGCTACACCTTC; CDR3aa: CASSLSPGGNYGYTF
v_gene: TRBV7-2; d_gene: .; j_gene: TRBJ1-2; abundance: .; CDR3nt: TGTGCCAGCGAGGGCGGACTTTTGCACTATGGCTACACCTTC; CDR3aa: CASEGGLLHYGYTF
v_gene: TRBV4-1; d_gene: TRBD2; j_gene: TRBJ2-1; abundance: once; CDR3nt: TGCGCCAGCAGCCAAGGTAGGGCGGGGGGGTCCCTACAGTTCTTC; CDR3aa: CASSQGRAGGSLQFF
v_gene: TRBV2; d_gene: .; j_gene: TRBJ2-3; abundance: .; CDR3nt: TGTGCCAGCAGTGAGGGCTTACAAACCACAGATACGCAGTATTTT; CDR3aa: CASSEGLQTTDTQYF
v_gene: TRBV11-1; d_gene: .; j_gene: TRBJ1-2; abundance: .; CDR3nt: TGTGCCAGCAGCTTCGGGTTTAACTATGGCTACACCTTC; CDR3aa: CASSFGFNYGYTF
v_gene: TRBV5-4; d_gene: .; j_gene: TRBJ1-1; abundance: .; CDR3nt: TGTGCCAGCAGCGTGGGACACCAGAACACTGAAGCTTTCTTT; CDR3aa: CASSVGHQNTEAFF
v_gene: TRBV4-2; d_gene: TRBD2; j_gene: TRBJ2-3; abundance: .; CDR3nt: TGTGCCAGCAGCCAAGTACTAGCGGGGGGTACAGATACGCAGTATTTT; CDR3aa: CASSQVLAGGTDTQYF
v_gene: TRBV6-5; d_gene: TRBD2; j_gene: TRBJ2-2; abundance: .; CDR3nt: TGTGCCAGCAGTCTGACTAGCGGGAGTAGCGGGGAGCTGTTTTTT; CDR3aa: CASSLTSGSSGELFF
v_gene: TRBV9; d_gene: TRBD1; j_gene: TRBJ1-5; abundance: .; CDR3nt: TGTGCCAGCAGCTCGACAGGGGCTGGCAATCAGCCCCAGCATTTT; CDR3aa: CASSSTGAGNQPQHF
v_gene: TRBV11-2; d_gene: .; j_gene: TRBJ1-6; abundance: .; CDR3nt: TGTGCCAGCAGCCTCCCAGGGGCCGGTTCACCCCTCCACTTT; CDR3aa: CASSLPGAGSPLHF
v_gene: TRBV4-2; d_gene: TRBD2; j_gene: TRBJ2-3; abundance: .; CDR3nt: TGTGCCAGCAGCCAAGGGACACTAGCGGGAGGAGCGACAGATACGCAGTATTTT; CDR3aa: CASSQGTLAGGATDTQYF
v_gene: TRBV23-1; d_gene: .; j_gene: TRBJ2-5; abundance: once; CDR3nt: TGCGCCAGCAGGAAGAGGAGGAAAGAGACCCAGTACTTC; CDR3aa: CASRKRRKETQYF
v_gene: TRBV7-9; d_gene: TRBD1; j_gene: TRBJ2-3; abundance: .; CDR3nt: TGTGCCAGCAGCTTAACAGGGGCCGGCACAGATACGCAGTATTTT; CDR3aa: CASSLTGAGTDTQYF
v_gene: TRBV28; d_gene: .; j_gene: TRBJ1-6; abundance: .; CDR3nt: TGTGCCAGCAACCAGGTTTCTACACCCCTCCACTTT; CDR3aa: CASNQVSTPLHF
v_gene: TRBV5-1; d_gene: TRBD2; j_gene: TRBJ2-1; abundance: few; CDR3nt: TGCGCCAGCAGCCCTAGCGGGGGGGCCTACAATGAGCAGTTCTTC; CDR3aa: CASSPSGGAYNEQFF
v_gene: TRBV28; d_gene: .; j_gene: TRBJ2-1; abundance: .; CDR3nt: TGTGCCAGCAGATTACGGTATAATGAGCAGTTCTTC; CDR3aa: CASRLRYNEQFF
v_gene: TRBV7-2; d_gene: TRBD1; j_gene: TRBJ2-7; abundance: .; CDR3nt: TGTGCCAGCAGCTGGGACAGGGGGCAGGGGTACGAGCAGTACTTC; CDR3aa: CASSWDRGQGYEQYF
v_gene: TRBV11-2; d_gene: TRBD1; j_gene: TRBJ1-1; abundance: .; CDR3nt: TGTGCCAGCAGCTCCCAGATGCAGGGGGCGAACACTGAAGCTTTCTTT; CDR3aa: CASSSQMQGANTEAFF
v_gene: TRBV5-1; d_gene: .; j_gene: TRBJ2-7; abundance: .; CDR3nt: TGCGCCAGCAGCGCTGTCGGAGGGGAACTTCCCTACGAGCAGTACTTC; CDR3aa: CASSAVGGELPYEQYF
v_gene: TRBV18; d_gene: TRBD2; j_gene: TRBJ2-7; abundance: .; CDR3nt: TGTGCCAGCTCACCGACTAGCGTGAAGGGTGGCGAGCAGTACTTC; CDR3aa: CASSPTSVKGGEQYF
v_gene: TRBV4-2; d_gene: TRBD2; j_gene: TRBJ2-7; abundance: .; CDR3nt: TGTGCCAGCAGCCAAGGCCCCCAGGCGGGAGTTTTTTACGAGCAGTACTTC; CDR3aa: CASSQGPQAGVFYEQYF
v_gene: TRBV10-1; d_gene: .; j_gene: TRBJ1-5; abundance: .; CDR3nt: TGCGCCAGCAACGGGACACATGGTAGCAATCAGCCCCAGCATTTT; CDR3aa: CASNGTHGSNQPQHF
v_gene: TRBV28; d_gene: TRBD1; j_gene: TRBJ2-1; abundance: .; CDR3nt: TGTGCCAGCAGTTTCATTGCCCTGGGACAGGATGAGCAGTTCTTC; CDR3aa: CASSFIALGQDEQFF
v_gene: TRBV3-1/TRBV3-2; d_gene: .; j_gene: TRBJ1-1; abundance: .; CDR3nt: TGTGCCAGCAGCCAATCGGCAACTTCAGGAGCTTTCTTT; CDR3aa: CASSQSATSGAFF
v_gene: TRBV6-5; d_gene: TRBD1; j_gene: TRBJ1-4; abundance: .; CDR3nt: TGTGCCAGCAGCCTCAGGGGGCTCGGTGAAAAACTGTTTTTT; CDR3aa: CASSLRGLGEKLFF
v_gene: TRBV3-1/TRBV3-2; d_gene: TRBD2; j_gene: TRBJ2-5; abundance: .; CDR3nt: TGTGCCAGCAGCCAGGGGACTAGCGGGGTTCAGACCCAGTACTTC; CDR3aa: CASSQGTSGVQTQYF
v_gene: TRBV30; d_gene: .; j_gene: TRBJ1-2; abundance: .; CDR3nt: TGTGCCTGGAGTCACACTAATGGCCCATACACCTTC; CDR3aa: CAWSHTNGPYTF
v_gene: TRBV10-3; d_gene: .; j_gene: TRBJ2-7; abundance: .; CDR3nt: TGTGCCACCTCCGGGGAGCATTCCTCCTACGAGCAGTACTTC; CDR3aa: CATSGEHSSYEQYF
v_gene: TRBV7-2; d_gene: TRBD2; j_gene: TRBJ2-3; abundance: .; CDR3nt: TGTGCCAGCAGCTTAGCGCAGGGGACTAGCTCCACAGATACGCAGTATTTT; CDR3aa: CASSLAQGTSSTDTQYF
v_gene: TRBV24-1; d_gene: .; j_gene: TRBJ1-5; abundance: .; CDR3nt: TGTGCCACCAGTCACTGGGGGGAACTCAATCAGCCCCAGCATTTT; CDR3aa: CATSHWGELNQPQHF
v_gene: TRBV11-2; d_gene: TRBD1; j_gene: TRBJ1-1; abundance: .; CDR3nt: TGTGCCAGCAGCTCAACAGGGGTTACTGAAGCTTTCTTT; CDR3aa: CASSSTGVTEAFF
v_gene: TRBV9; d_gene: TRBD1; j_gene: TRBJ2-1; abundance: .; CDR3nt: TGTGCCAGCAGCGGACAGGGGGGTGAGCAGTTCTTC; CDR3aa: CASSGQGGEQFF
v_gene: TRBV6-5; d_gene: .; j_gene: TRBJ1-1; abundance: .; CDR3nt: TGTGCCAGCACACTCAGGGGAAACACTGAAGCTTTCTTT; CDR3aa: CASTLRGNTEAFF
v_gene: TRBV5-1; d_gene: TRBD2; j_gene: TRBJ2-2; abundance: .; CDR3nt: TGCGCCAGCAGCGTGACTAGCGGGAACACCGGGGAGCTGTTTTTT; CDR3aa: CASSVTSGNTGELFF
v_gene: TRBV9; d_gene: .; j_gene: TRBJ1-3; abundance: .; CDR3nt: TGTGCCAGCAGCGTAGGTCTGGACTACTCTGGAAACACCATATATTTT; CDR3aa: CASSVGLDYSGNTIYF